Each of the 8 T cell receptor beta chains below was sequenced from the same sample in a study of CD8 T cells in ankylosing spondylitis. Study conclusions and caveats: Within ankylosing spondylitis blood, a TCR beta motif made up of several highly homologous variants appeared to be characteristic.

MiXCR, applied by TCRdb to the 5' RACE reads, yields one record per CDR3 protein. The table lists about 440,000 distinct CDR3 sequences, 15% to 20% of them singletons. Their recognized antigens are unknown. Input material: blood, either unsorted or a sorted T cell fraction (not recorded which). All receptors derive from a male donor with ankylosing spondylitis.

The chain uses TRBV11-2 and TRBJ2-3; TRBD2 matches 14 bases. The CDR3 runs 20 residues. Trimming at V came to 1 base and at J to 0 bases, leaving 9 bases not matched to a gene. Germline CDR1 is SGHAT and CDR2 is FQNNGV. CDR3 amino acids: CASSLVMGTSGRGSTDTQYF. The CDR3 coding sequence is TGTGCCAGCAGCTTAGTAATGGGGACTAGCGGGAGAGGGAGCACAGATACGCAGTATTTT.

J is TRBJ2-7 and V is TRBV7-9; D may match TRBD1 or TRBD2 (6 bases each). V lost 1 base and J 4 bases, leaving 14 bases between the germline ends. Per germline, CDR1 SEHNR and CDR2 FQNEAQ (reference sequence). The CDR3 covers 15 residues. CDR3 in DNA: TGTGCCAGCAGCTTAGGAGGGTCGGGGGCATACGAGCAGTACTTC. It codes for CASSLGGSGAYEQYF.

Ten or more counts support this clonotype. The gene calls are TRBV4-1 and TRBJ2-1, with D perhaps TRBD2 (7 bases). With 2 bases removed from V and 6 bases from J, the gap between germline ends came to 8 bases. The CDR3 runs 13 residues. Germline V gene sequence: CDR1 MGHRA, CDR2 YSYEKL. The chain's CDR3 is CASSQRGGNEQFF. CDR3 nucleotides: TGCGCCAGCAGCCAAAGGGGGGGCAATGAGCAGTTCTTC.

This clonotype was counted only a few times. CDR3 nucleotides: TGTGCCAGCAGCCCCGAGTCCGGGGGTCACGCGAACACCGGGGAGCTGTTTTTT. Translation: CASSPESGGHANTGELFF. This sequence joins TRBV4-2 and TRBJ2-2, with D maybe TRBD2 (6 bases). Germline V gives CDR1 LGHNA, CDR2 YNFKEQ. V was shortened by 4 bases and J by 0 bases, with 18 bases between the two germline ends. The CDR3 contains 18 residues.

This chain joins TRBV6-2 or TRBV6-3 and TRBJ1-2; D not resolved. The CDR3 covers 14 residues. Germline CDR1 MNHEY, CDR2 SVGEGT. Trimming left V 6 bases short and J 1 base short, with 12 bases between. In DNA form, the CDR3 reads TGTGCCAGCAGCCGAGAACGATTTAACTATGGCTACACCTTC. Translating gives CASSRERFNYGYTF.

This clonotype came up a few times. This chain joins TRBV3-1 and TRBJ1-6, with 8 bases matching TRBD1. CDR1 LGHDT and CDR2 YNNKEL come from the germline V gene (reference sequence). V shed 3 bases and J 1 base; nucleotides not matched to a gene: 11. This CDR3 has 19 amino acids. Here the CDR3 reads CASSHTGGLGASYNSPLHF. In nucleotides, the CDR3 is TGTGCCAGCAGCCATACAGGGGGACTAGGCGCTTCCTATAATTCACCCCTCCACTTT.

This clonotype was detected only a few times. The genes are TRBV4-3 and TRBJ2-7; tentatively, D is TRBD1 (6 bases). V lost 0 bases and J 3 bases, leaving 9 bases between the germline ends. The CDR3 consists of 14 residues. The germline V gene has CDR1 LGHNA and CDR2 YSLEER. CDR3 protein: CASSQERRGYEQYF. Written as DNA, the CDR3 is TGCGCCAGCAGCCAAGAACGCAGGGGCTACGAGCAGTACTTC.

This sequence joins TRBV5-1 and TRBJ2-5, with D hard to call. Trimming shortened V by 0 bases and J by 0 bases, and 9 bases separated the two germline ends. The length of the CDR3 is 15 residues. Per the germline V gene, CDR1 is SGHRS and CDR2 is YFSETQ. CDR3 amino acids: CASSLAVQYQETQYF. Written as DNA, the CDR3 is TGCGCCAGCAGCTTGGCGGTCCAATACCAAGAGACCCAGTACTTC.